Listed here are 15 T cell receptor beta chains from one sample, sequenced in a study of shared clonotypes between healthy human individuals. The data were produced by immunoSEQ multiplex PCR, yet TCRdb's version contains in-frame clones alone and is incomplete. This sample has more than 1.2 million clones; around 98.5% occur once, and the top ten carry around 0.33%. The specimen sequenced was naive CD4+ T cells sorted from blood. Subset indicated: CD45RA+ positively selected. These receptors were obtained from a man in his thirties or forties in good health.

This sequence joins TRBV10-1 and TRBJ2-2; D not resolved. With 2 bases removed from V and 7 bases from J, the gap between germline ends came to 11 bases. CDR1 WNHNN and CDR2 SYGVQD come from the germline V gene (reference sequence). This CDR3 has 14 residues. CDR3 residues: CASSEGWSLGELFF. The CDR3 DNA reads as TGCGCCAGCAGTGAGGGGTGGTCGCTCGGGGAGCTGTTTTTT.

This clone was seen a single time. The chain links TRBV2 to TRBJ1-1; D may be TRBD1 (6 bases). Germline loops: CDR1 SNHLY, CDR2 FYNNEI. The CDR3 contains 14 residues. The ends were cut back, 4 bases at V and 3 bases at J, with 12 bases in the middle. The CDR3 region is CASSGDRLYTEAFF. DNA of the CDR3: TGTGCCAGCAGTGGAGACAGGTTATACACTGAAGCTTTCTTT.

The chain links TRBV30 to TRBJ2-5; D is undetermined. This CDR3 spans 11 amino acids. CDR1 is GTSNPN and CDR2 is SVGIG in the germline V gene (reference sequence). Trimming pared 3 bases from V and 5 bases from J, leaving 7 bases between. This CDR3 is CAWSHWETQYF. The CDR3 bases are TGTGCCTGGAGCCACTGGGAGACCCAGTACTTC.

The rearrangement joins TRBV7-9 to TRBJ2-3; D possibly corresponds to TRBD2 (7 bases). Trimming pared 4 bases from V and 4 bases from J, leaving 21 bases between. Per the germline V gene, CDR1 is SEHNR and CDR2 is FQNEAQ (reference sequence). The CDR3 contains 17 residues. Here the CDR3 reads CASSSTWGASGSDTQYF. CDR3 coding DNA: TGTGCCAGCAGCTCCACTTGGGGGGCTAGCGGCTCAGATACGCAGTATTTT. The whole variable domain, remainder taken from reference TRBV7-9 and TRBJ2-3, is DTGVSQNPRHKITKRGQNVTFRCDPISEHNRLYWYRQTLGQGPEFLTYFQNEAQLEKSRLLSDRFSAERPKGSFSTLEIQRTEQGDSAMYLCASSSTWGASGSDTQYFGPGTRLTVL.

The chain carries TRBV14 and TRBJ2-5; the D gene could be TRBD1 or TRBD2 (5 bases each). The germline V gene encodes CDR1 SGHDN and CDR2 FVKESK. V lost 2 bases to trimming and J lost 1 base, with 11 bases between them. The CDR3 covers 15 residues. CDR3 sequence: CASSQLGRSQETQYF. The CDR3 DNA sequence: TGTGCCAGCAGCCAACTGGGACGGAGCCAAGAGACCCAGTACTTC.

The chain carries TRBV11-2 and TRBJ2-4; D is perhaps TRBD1 (5 bases). The CDR3 extends over 16 amino acids. Looked up from germline, CDR1 is SGHAT and CDR2 is FQNNGV. V was shortened by 0 bases and J by 7 bases, with 16 bases between the two germline ends. CDR3 amino acids: CASSLDSGSRVNIQYF. The DNA of the CDR3 is TGTGCCAGCAGCTTAGATTCAGGGTCACGTGTTAACATTCAGTACTTC.

The chain carries TRBV5-4 and TRBJ2-3; D remains unclear. The CDR3 is 13 residues long. Germline CDR1 reads SGHNT; CDR2 reads YYREEE (reference sequence). The V gene lost 0 bases and the J gene lost 3 bases, with 5 bases spanning the gap. CDR3 sequence (DNA): TGTGCCAGCAGCTTGGCTCATACAGATACGCAGTATTTT. Encoded protein: CASSLAHTDTQYF. The full variable domain, with the rest looked up from reference TRBV5-4 and TRBJ2-3, is ETGVTQSPTHLIKTRGQQVTLRCSSQSGHNTVSWYQQALGQGPQFIFQYYREEENGRGNFPPRFSGLQFPNYSSELNVNALELDDSALYLCASSLAHTDTQYFGPGTRLTVL.

The rearrangement joins TRBV30 to TRBJ1-5; TRBD1 might be the D (5 bases). CDR3 length: 12 amino acids. The V gene's germline CDR1 is GTSNPN and CDR2 SVGIG (reference sequence). Trimming took off 5 bases at V and 6 bases at J, with 11 bases between the two ends. CDR3 in DNA: TGTGCCTGGGCCAGGGAGACTCAGCCCCAGCATTTT. Translated, it gives CAWARETQPQHF.

The chain recombines TRBV6-5 with TRBJ1-3, with D uncertain. The V gene lost 2 bases and the J gene lost 4 bases, with 15 bases spanning the gap. This CDR3 comprises 16 residues. Germline assignment: CDR1 MNHEY and CDR2 SVGAGI. CDR3 amino acids: CASSYEGSFSGNTIYF. CDR3 nucleotide sequence: TGTGCCAGCAGTTACGAGGGATCCTTTTCCGGAAACACCATATATTTT.

The J gene is TRBJ2-5, the V gene TRBV6-1, with D perhaps TRBD1 (6 bases). Trimming stripped 1 base from V and 2 bases from J, with 11 bases between. Per the germline V gene, CDR1 is MNHNS and CDR2 is SASEGT. The CDR3 loop spans 15 amino acids. In DNA form, the CDR3 reads TGTGCCAGCAGTGAAGGACAGGCTAATCAAGAGACCCAGTACTTC. Translated, it gives CASSEGQANQETQYF.

V usage is TRBV25-1 and J usage is TRBJ2-1, with 7 bases lining up with TRBD1. J gave up 5 bases and V 2 bases, and 6 bases lay outside the gene matches. The germline gives CDR1 MGHDK, CDR2 SYGVNS. This CDR3 has 15 amino acids. The CDR3 region is CASSEPRGWHNEQFF. DNA for the CDR3: TGTGCCAGCAGTGAACCCAGGGGGTGGCACAATGAGCAGTTCTTC.

The CDR3 region has the DNA TGTGCCAGCAGTTTATATCGGGCAGTGGACACTGAAGCTTTCTTT. It translates to CASSLYRAVDTEAFF. The chain couples TRBV27 to TRBJ1-1; D is unclear. This CDR3 is built from 15 residues. Germline assignment: CDR1 MNHEY and CDR2 SMNVEV (reference sequence). V lost 1 base to trimming and J lost 3 bases, with 12 bases between them.

This rearrangement joins TRBV7-6 to TRBJ2-1; TRBD2 agrees at 9 bases. After removal of 0 bases from V and 10 bases from J, the junction contained 1 base not matched to a gene. This CDR3 region has 13 residues. In germline, CDR1 is SGHVS, CDR2 FNYEAQ. CDR3 amino acids: CASSLAAGGEQFF. CDR3 coding DNA: TGTGCCAGCAGCTTAGCGGCGGGAGGGGAGCAGTTCTTC.

This chain connects TRBV19 to TRBJ1-4, with a weak D call TRBD1 (6 bases). Trimming left V 5 bases short and J 0 bases short, with 10 bases between. The CDR3 runs to 15 residues. Germline loops: CDR1 LNHDA, CDR2 SQIVND (reference sequence). The CDR3 DNA reads TGTGCCAGTAGTGTACACAGGGCAACTAATGAAAAACTGTTTTTT. Protein product: CASSVHRATNEKLFF.

The rearrangement joins TRBV5-1 to TRBJ2-7; D gene ambiguous. This CDR3 comprises 16 residues. V shed 1 base and J shed 3 bases, with 17 bases lying between them. Looked up from germline, CDR1 is SGHRS and CDR2 is YFSETQ. CDR3 region: CASSLNRYASHYEQYF. The CDR3 DNA follows: TGCGCCAGCAGCTTGAACCGGTACGCCTCACACTACGAGCAGTACTTC.